Presented here are 29 T cell receptor beta chains from one specimen sequenced in a study of CD8 T cells in ankylosing spondylitis. Broader study findings: Ankylosing spondylitis blood seemed to carry a telltale TCR beta motif made of under ten highly homologous variants.

No antigen has been identified for these receptors. TCRdb re-derived calls from the 5' RACE reads in MiXCR, one entry per CDR3 protein. The sample carries 200,000 to 250,000 distinct CDR3 sequences, 15% to 20% recorded once. The sample taken for sequencing was blood, either unsorted or a sorted T cell fraction (not recorded which). These receptor sequences come from a male donor with ankylosing spondylitis.

This clonotype was seen a few times. V and J are TRBV5-1 and TRBJ2-7; 9 positions agree with TRBD1. This CDR3 contains 16 residues. Germline V gene sequence: CDR1 SGHRS, CDR2 YFSETQ. Trimming removed 0 bases from V and 2 bases from J; junction bases left unmatched: 6. The CDR3 region is CASSLVPGQGTYEQYF. The CDR3 DNA reads TGCGCCAGCAGCTTGGTACCGGGACAGGGAACCTACGAGCAGTACTTC. The full variable domain, in which reference TRBV5-1 and TRBJ2-7 provide the parts outside the CDR3, is KAGVTQTPRYLIKTRGQQVTLSCSPISGHRSVSWYQQTPGQGLQFLFEYFSETQRNKGNFPGRFSGRQFSNSRSEMNVSTLELGDSALYLCASSLVPGQGTYEQYFGPGTRLTVT.

This chain links TRBV25-1 with TRBJ2-2, with 7 positions matching TRBD2. The junction had 6 bases not matched to a gene; V was cut back by 6 bases and J by 2 bases. The germline V gene encodes CDR1 MGHDK and CDR2 SYGVNS. The CDR3 spans 15 residues. The CDR3 loop is CASSYRGDNTGELFF. The CDR3 nucleotides read TGTGCCAGCAGCTATCGGGGGGACAACACCGGGGAGCTGTTTTTT. The entire variable domain, with the rest obtained from reference TRBV25-1 and TRBJ2-2, is as follows: EADIYQTPRYLVIGTGKKITLECSQTMGHDKMYWYQQDPGMELHLIHYSYGVNSTEKGDLSSESTVSRIRTEHFPLTLESARPSHTSQYLCASSYRGDNTGELFFGEGSRLTVL.

The rearrangement joins TRBV12-3 or TRBV12-4 to TRBJ1-2, with D uncertain. V lost 6 bases to trimming and J lost 0 bases, with 14 bases between them. This CDR3 is built from 15 residues. CDR3 sequence reads: CASSLGSGANYGYTF. The CDR3 coding sequence is TGTGCCAGCAGCCTAGGCTCCGGAGCTAACTATGGCTACACCTTC.

The chain has TRBV9 and TRBJ2-3; D perhaps matches TRBD2 (5 bases). The length of the CDR3 is 16 residues. From germline, CDR1 is SGDLS and CDR2 YYNGEE. The V end was cut by 0 bases, the J end by 2 bases, with 13 bases between. The CDR3 sequence: CASSVGLGVITDTQYF. Here the CDR3 DNA reads TGTGCCAGCAGCGTAGGCCTGGGAGTAATCACAGATACGCAGTATTTT.

This clonotype was counted only a few times. The V gene is TRBV12-3 or TRBV12-4, the J gene TRBJ2-1; 7 bases map to TRBD2. This CDR3 has 15 residues. With V trimmed by 3 bases and J by 3 bases, 5 bases remained unmatched. The CDR3 loop reads CASSFGLADYNEQFF. The CDR3 DNA sequence: TGTGCCAGCAGTTTTGGGCTAGCGGACTACAATGAGCAGTTCTTC.

In its sample, this clonotype was seen many times. The genes are TRBV27 and TRBJ2-1; the D gene could be TRBD1 or TRBD2 (5 bases each). The ends were cut back, 1 base at V and 6 bases at J, with 10 bases in the middle. The CDR3 length is 14 residues. Germline CDR1 MNHEY, CDR2 SMNVEV (reference sequence). The CDR3 nucleotides read TGTGCCAGCAGTTTATGGGACGGGCTCAATGAGCAGTTCTTC. Amino acids: CASSLWDGLNEQFF.

This clonotype was seen only a few times. V is TRBV25-1 and J is TRBJ2-7, with D tentatively TRBD1 (5 bases). The germline V gene has CDR1 MGHDK and CDR2 SYGVNS. This CDR3 spans 15 amino acids. V shed 0 bases and J shed 3 bases, with 12 bases lying between them. The CDR3 loop is CASSEYREILYEQYF. The CDR3 coding sequence is TGTGCCAGCAGTGAATACAGGGAAATACTCTACGAGCAGTACTTC.

The CDR3 loop is CASSLWGFNEKLFF. The CDR3 DNA follows: TGTGCCAGCAGTTTGTGGGGCTTTAATGAAAAACTGTTTTTT. The chain employs TRBV12-3 or TRBV12-4 and TRBJ1-4, with D possibly matching TRBD1 (5 bases). CDR3 length: 14 amino acids. Between the trimmed V and J ends, which lost 3 bases and 4 bases, there was a span of 9 bases.

This clonotype was recorded a few times. The chain combines TRBV2 with TRBJ2-7; weak D call: TRBD2 (9 bases). CDR1 is SNHLY, CDR2 FYNNEI, per germline. Trimming took 2 bases from V and 3 from J, leaving 26 bases between them. The CDR3 contains 19 residues. Written as DNA, the CDR3 is TGTGCCAGCAGTGAACAGGGGGCTTTAGCGGGAGATCCCTACTACGAGCAGTACTTC. Translation gives CASSEQGALAGDPYYEQYF. The full variable domain, its missing parts supplied by reference TRBV2 and TRBJ2-7, is EPEVTQTPSHQVTQMGQEVILRCVPISNHLYFYWYRQILGQKVEFLVSFYNNEISEKSEIFDDQFSVERPDGSNFTLKIRSTKLEDSAMYFCASSEQGALAGDPYYEQYFGPGTRLTVT.

The rearrangement links TRBV10-3 to TRBJ1-3, with unresolved D. The CDR3 has 15 residues. Germline values: CDR1 ENHRY, CDR2 SYGVKD. V was cut by 3 bases and J by 0 bases, with 9 bases left in between. The CDR3 region is CAISDNAYSGNTIYF. CDR3 DNA: TGTGCCATCAGTGACAACGCCTACTCTGGAAACACCATATATTTT.

The chain couples TRBV4-2 to TRBJ1-6; D is unresolved. The V end was cut by 0 bases, the J end by 4 bases, with 19 bases between. The germline V gene encodes CDR1 LGHNA and CDR2 YNFKEQ. The CDR3 consists of 19 residues. The CDR3 protein is CASSQEVFIKQAYNSPLHF. CDR3 nucleotide sequence: TGTGCCAGCAGCCAAGAGGTCTTTATCAAGCAGGCGTATAATTCACCCCTCCACTTT.

The chain has TRBV7-3 and TRBJ2-1; 10 positions agree with TRBD2. J gave up 7 bases and V 3 bases, and 6 bases lay outside the gene matches. The germline gives CDR1 SGHTA, CDR2 FQGTGA. This CDR3 is 15 amino acids long. CDR3 coding DNA: TGTGCCAGCAGCTTCACTAGCGGGGAGTTGAATGAGCAGTTCTTC. This gives the protein CASSFTSGELNEQFF.

The chain has TRBV30 and TRBJ2-1, with TRBD1 identical over 7 bases. V lost 0 bases and J lost 3; bases outside the gene matches: 2. The germline CDR1 and CDR2 sequences are GTSNPN and SVGIG (reference sequence). This CDR3 region has 14 residues. The CDR3 nucleotides read TGTGCCTGGAGTGTCTGGGACAGCTACAATGAGCAGTTCTTC. It specifies CAWSVWDSYNEQFF.

The table lists this clonotype with a few counts. The chain is built from TRBV20-1 and TRBJ2-2, with D perhaps being TRBD1 or TRBD2 (5 bases each). The germline CDR1 and CDR2 sequences are DFQATT and SNEGSKA (reference sequence). The V end lost 5 bases, the J end lost 5 bases, and 12 bases lay between the germline ends. The CDR3 sequence is 13 residues long. The CDR3 loop is CSAQAAGTGELFF. DNA of the CDR3: TGCAGTGCTCAAGCGGCAGGGACCGGGGAGCTGTTTTTT.

This clonotype was seen more than once but under ten times. The rearrangement links TRBV11-2 to TRBJ2-3; 9 bases fit TRBD2. Germline lookup yields CDR1 SGHAT and CDR2 FQNNGV. The CDR3 totals 15 residues. Losses at the gene ends were 1 base for V and 7 bases for J; bases not matched to a gene: 6. DNA for the CDR3: TGTGCCAGCAGCTTAGCGGCTAGCGGGGTAAATACGCAGTATTTT. It encodes CASSLAASGVNTQYF. Based on the CDR3 plus reference TRBV11-2 and TRBJ2-3, the full variable domain is EAGVAQSPRYKIIEKRQSVAFWCNPISGHATLYWYQQILGQGPKLLIQFQNNGVVDDSQLPKDRFSAERLKGVDSTLKIQPAKLEDSAVYLCASSLAASGVNTQYFGPGTRLTVL.

This clonotype was observed a few times. The V call is TRBV5-1, the J call TRBJ1-1, with TRBD1 as a possible D gene (6 bases). Germline CDR1 SGHRS, CDR2 YFSETQ. The CDR3 totals 14 residues. The ends were cut back, 7 bases at V and 4 bases at J, with 17 bases in the middle. CDR3 in amino acids: CASGQGIMSTEAFF. The CDR3 DNA is TGCGCCAGCGGGCAGGGGATAATGAGCACTGAAGCTTTCTTT.

Only a few counts were recorded for this clonotype. The genes are TRBV9 and TRBJ2-3; TRBD2 matches at 11 bases. J gave up 2 bases and V 3 bases, and 8 bases lay outside the gene matches. CDR1 is SGDLS and CDR2 is YYNGEE in the germline V gene. This CDR3 is 17 amino acids long. In DNA, the CDR3 is TGTGCCAGCAGCGCACCACTAGCGGGGGCCGCCACAGATACGCAGTATTTT. Protein: CASSAPLAGAATDTQYF.

In this sample, this clonotype turned up a few times. This chain links TRBV4-3 with TRBJ1-5; D remains ambiguous. The germline CDR1 and CDR2 sequences are LGHNA and YSLEER. Between the trimmed V and J ends, which lost 0 bases and 6 bases, there was a span of 9 bases. This CDR3 has 14 amino acids. The CDR3 DNA sequence: TGCGCCAGCAGCCAAGATATAGGGATTCAGCCCCAGCATTTT. It translates to CASSQDIGIQPQHF.

The J gene is TRBJ1-1, the V gene TRBV4-3; TRBD1 is a possible D gene (6 bases). Looked up from germline, CDR1 is LGHNA and CDR2 is YSLEER. Trimming removed 1 base from V and 6 bases from J, with 12 bases in between. CDR3 length equals 14 residues. Here the CDR3 reads CASSQVWGAAEAFF. The DNA for the CDR3 is TGCGCCAGCAGCCAAGTGTGGGGGGCCGCTGAAGCTTTCTTT.

This clonotype was found a few times. This chain uses TRBV7-6 with TRBJ2-3; 10 bases agree with TRBD2. The CDR3 covers 17 residues. Germline CDR1 SGHVS, CDR2 FNYEAQ. J lost 0 bases, V lost 5 bases, and 8 bases had no gene match. The chain's CDR3 is CASSLTGLADSTDTQYF. CDR3 bases: TGTGCCAGCAGCCTTACAGGACTAGCGGATAGCACAGATACGCAGTATTTT.

There are a few counts of this clonotype. The chain has TRBV4-2 and TRBJ2-2, with TRBD2 matching 9 bases. Per the germline V gene, CDR1 is LGHNA and CDR2 is YNFKEQ. The ends lost 8 bases at V and 2 bases at J; junction bases unmatched: 15. The CDR3 length is 18 residues. The CDR3 DNA follows: TGTGCCAGCGGCCGCTCGCCTAGCGGGAAGAAAAACACCGGGGAGCTGTTTTTT. The encoded protein is CASGRSPSGKKNTGELFF.

This clonotype was seen more than once but under ten times. The rearrangement joins TRBV7-2 to TRBJ2-7, with 7 bases lining up with TRBD1. V was pared by 3 bases and J by 7 bases, with 15 bases of the junction left unmatched. Germline CDR1 SGHTA, CDR2 FQGNSA. This CDR3 has 16 residues. This chain's CDR3 is CASSFPEQGTLGEQYF. For the CDR3, the DNA is TGTGCCAGCAGCTTCCCCGAACAGGGGACGCTTGGTGAGCAGTACTTC.

The rearrangement joins TRBV27 to TRBJ2-3; D is unclear. The CDR3 has 14 residues. Trimming left V 3 bases short and J 2 bases short, with 9 bases between. Germline V gene data show CDR1 as MNHEY and CDR2 as SMNVEV (reference sequence). The CDR3 loop reads CASSFSWDTDTQYF. As DNA, the CDR3 is TGTGCCAGCAGTTTCTCGTGGGACACAGATACGCAGTATTTT.

The table lists this clonotype with many counts. This chain uses TRBV12-3 or TRBV12-4 with TRBJ2-2; no definite D call. The CDR3 loop spans 12 amino acids. V dropped 5 bases and J dropped 4 bases, with 5 bases sitting between them. The CDR3 here is CASSRGTGELFF. Written as DNA, the CDR3 is TGTGCCAGCAGTAGAGGCACCGGGGAGCTGTTTTTT.

The chain couples TRBV5-5 to TRBJ2-1, with 11 positions matching TRBD1. CDR3 size: 15 residues. Trimming removed 1 base from V and 6 bases from J; junction bases left unmatched: 3. Germline V gene data show CDR1 as SGHKS and CDR2 as YYEKEE (reference sequence). The CDR3: CASSLPGQGVNEQFF. In nucleotides, the CDR3 is TGTGCCAGCAGCTTGCCGGGACAGGGGGTCAATGAGCAGTTCTTC. Drawing the rest from reference TRBV5-5 and TRBJ2-1, the complete variable domain is DAGVTQSPTHLIKTRGQQVTLRCSPISGHKSVSWYQQVLGQGPQFIFQYYEKEERGRGNFPDRFSARQFPNYSSELNVNALLLGDSALYLCASSLPGQGVNEQFFGPGTRLTVL.

The table lists this clonotype with a few counts. The rearrangement joins TRBV24-1 to TRBJ2-2; D might be TRBD2 (6 bases). The CDR3 is made up of 15 amino acids. CDR1 is KGHDR, CDR2 SFDVKD, per germline. V lost 4 bases to trimming and J lost 7 bases, with 15 bases between them. The CDR3 region has the DNA TGTGCCACCAGTGACACCCGGGACTTTAGCGGGGAGCTGTTTTTT. Encoded protein: CATSDTRDFSGELFF.

This clonotype was picked up a small number of times. The junction and the germline gene differ at one end; a read error may be behind it. The J gene is TRBJ1-2, the V gene TRBV12-3 or TRBV12-4; D is undetermined. This CDR3 has 11 residues. CDR3 nucleotide sequence: TGTGCCATCAGTGGAGGCTATGGCTACACCTTC. Translation gives CAISGGYGYTF.

The rearrangement uses TRBV6-2 or TRBV6-3 and TRBJ2-2; D not certain. Trimming cost V 0 bases and J 4 bases, with 6 bases left between them. The CDR3 totals 14 residues. CDR1 and CDR2 from the germline V gene are MNHEY and SVGEGT. The CDR3 sequence: CASSYSRSTGELFF. The DNA for the CDR3 is TGTGCCAGCAGTTACTCTCGATCCACCGGGGAGCTGTTTTTT.

V is TRBV12-3 or TRBV12-4 and J is TRBJ2-5; 8 nucleotides align to TRBD2. Trimming took 2 bases from V and 2 from J; bases not matched to a gene: 10. CDR3 length: 17 amino acids. CDR3 sequence (DNA): TGTGCCAGCAGTTTATGGAGCGCGGGGGGAACGCAAGAGACCCAGTACTTC. It codes for CASSLWSAGGTQETQYF.